This T cell receptor beta chain was documented in a study of T cells in women clearing cervical HPV infection. Study-level information: Cases: HPV16-related CIN3 or worse on histology, 2 invasive cancers. Regarding the study as a whole: Associations may precede or follow infection; HPV-specific or memory T cells were not isolated. A classifier using richness and V gene abundances reached an AUC of 0.83.

Of note for this clone: Antigen unknown.

Prevalent HPV16 infections were excluded; only incident single HPV16 infections included. Assay used: immunoSEQ multiplex PCR; TCRdb lists only in-frame clones, some missing. The specimen's table records about 48,000 clones. Sequencing was done on a sample of blood buffy coat. This receptor was obtained from a woman aged 18 to 69 with a cervical HPV16 infection that either progressed to CIN3+ or cleared (not recorded which).

The CDR3 is CASSEYADRGVEVNYGYTF. The sequenced part of the CDR3 DNA is TGCGCCAGCAGTGAATACGCGGACAGGGGAGTCGAGGTAAACTATGGC. The J gene is TRBJ1-2, the V gene TRBV23-1, with 9 bases identical to TRBD1. The CDR3 extends 3 residues past the end of the read, so its final part is completed from the germline J gene. TRBV23-1 is an ORF, and what it does is uncertain. CDR3 length: 19 residues. V trimming: 5 bases; J trimming: 2 bases; junction bases outside the gene matches: 18.